The 32 T cell receptor beta chains given below trace back to one sample, sequenced in a study of shared clonotypes between healthy human individuals. TCRdb keeps only in-frame clones here, not all; method: immunoSEQ multiplex PCR. Here the sample spans roughly 2,000,000 clones, about 95% being singletons. Terminally differentiated effector memory CD45RA+ cells were excluded from the naive CD8 cells, which were CD45RO-negative and positively selected for CCR7. The specimen sequenced was naive CD8+ T cells sorted from blood. The receptors originated from a man aged 18 to 30 in good health.

V gene TRBV6-5 combines with J gene TRBJ2-5, with D possibly matching TRBD2 (6 bases). From germline, CDR1 is MNHEY and CDR2 SVGAGI. CDR3 size: 14 residues. Trimming left V 0 bases short and J 7 bases short, with 12 bases between. CDR3 nucleotides: TGTGCCAGCAGTTACTCAGCGGAGGGAGGGACCCAGTACTTC. This gives the protein CASSYSAEGGTQYF.

This chain links TRBV7-6 with TRBJ2-5; a possible D gene is TRBD1 (5 bases). The CDR3 is made up of 15 amino acids. Trimming removed 5 bases from V and 10 bases from J, with 23 bases in between. The germline V gene has CDR1 SGHVS and CDR2 FNYEAQ. CDR3 region: CASSQEPVTGEDQYF. In nucleotides, the CDR3 is TGTGCCAGCAGCCAAGAGCCGGTTACAGGTGAAGACCAGTACTTC.

The chain joins TRBV4-3 to TRBJ2-7; TRBD1 or TRBD2 may be the D gene (6 bases each). The CDR3 runs 16 residues. V lost 3 bases and J lost 1, with 16 bases in between. CDR1 is LGHNA, CDR2 YSLEER, per germline. The CDR3 protein is CASSQDRGATSYEQYF. The CDR3 nucleotides are TGCGCCAGCAGCCAGGATAGGGGGGCAACATCCTACGAGCAGTACTTC.

The chain is built from TRBV29-1 and TRBJ2-7, with D possibly being TRBD1 (6 bases). Germline V gene data show CDR1 as SQVTM and CDR2 as ANQGSEA. Trimming left V 0 bases short and J 3 bases short, with 15 bases between. The length of the CDR3 is 15 residues. CDR3 amino acids: CSVEDHRESGYEQYF. For the CDR3, the DNA is TGCAGCGTTGAAGATCACAGGGAAAGCGGCTACGAGCAGTACTTC.

On this clone itself: Other DNA sequences in this specimen translate into the identical CDR3. The rearrangement joins TRBV19 to TRBJ1-1, with TRBD1 identical over 7 bases. CDR3 length: 14 amino acids. The V gene end was trimmed by 5 bases and the J gene end by 0 bases; junction bases not matched to a gene: 3. CDR1 LNHDA and CDR2 SQIVND come from the germline V gene (reference sequence). CDR3: CASSPGTVNTEAFF. The CDR3 DNA is TGTGCCAGTAGTCCCGGGACAGTGAACACTGAAGCTTTCTTT.

Comment on this clone: The limits of the CDR3 on the DNA are not certain, so only TCRdb's listed CDR3 is given. The chain combines TRBV27 with TRBJ2-7; TRBD2 is taken as the D call from the table, unchecked against the DNA. Germline CDR1 MNHEY, CDR2 SMNVEV (reference sequence). The CDR3 totals 15 residues, both ends included. The CDR3 sequence is CASSSSPGLAAEQYF.

To note about this clone: Other DNA sequences from this sample encode an identical CDR3 as well. The CDR3 loop is CSVGRDNYNEQFF. In DNA form, the CDR3 reads TGCAGCGTTGGCAGAGACAATTACAATGAGCAGTTCTTC. The chain combines TRBV29-1 with TRBJ2-1; no reliable D call. The V end was cut by 4 bases, the J end by 4 bases, with 11 bases between. Germline CDR1 is SQVTM and CDR2 is ANQGSEA. This CDR3 region has 13 residues.

This chain joins TRBV9 and TRBJ2-3; 7 positions agree with TRBD1. Germline CDR1 and CDR2: SGDLS and YYNGEE. CDR3 length: 15 amino acids. Losses at the gene ends were 0 bases for V and 2 bases for J; bases not matched to a gene: 3. The CDR3 DNA sequence: TGTGCCAGCAGCGTAGCAGGGGGTCTCACAGATACGCAGTATTTT. It is translated as CASSVAGGLTDTQYF.

The chain combines TRBV7-8 with TRBJ2-7, with D hard to call. Trimming cost V 5 bases and J 0 bases, with 11 bases left between them. Germline V lookup: CDR1 SGHVS, CDR2 FQNEAQ. This CDR3 spans 14 amino acids. The CDR3 DNA reads TGTGCCAGCAGCCCCCGTCCCAGCTCCTACGAGCAGTACTTC. It yields the protein CASSPRPSSYEQYF.

V is TRBV5-1 and J is TRBJ2-7; TRBD1 matches 7 bases. Germline V lookup: CDR1 SGHRS, CDR2 YFSETQ. The V gene end was trimmed by 2 bases and the J gene end by 4 bases; junction bases not matched to a gene: 6. This CDR3 has 14 amino acids. The CDR3 region has the DNA TGCGCCAGCAGCTTTTTAGGGGGCGCATACGAGCAGTACTTC. It specifies CASSFLGGAYEQYF.

The chain combines TRBV15 with TRBJ2-7, with D possibly being TRBD1 or TRBD2 (5 bases each). Trimming shortened V by 0 bases and J by 7 bases, and 16 bases separated the two germline ends. This CDR3 has 15 residues. Germline V gene sequence: CDR1 LNHNV, CDR2 YYDKDF (reference sequence). CDR3 bases: TGTGCCACCAGCAGAGATCGGGACCTAGTAGGGGAGCAGTACTTC. It encodes CATSRDRDLVGEQYF.

Details on this clone: The same CDR3 also results from other DNA sequences found in this sample. The V gene is TRBV5-6, the J gene TRBJ2-2; D unclear. The ends were cut back, 0 bases at V and 2 bases at J, with 5 bases in the middle. Germline V CDR1 and CDR2: SGHDT, YYEEEE. CDR3 length: 14 amino acids. CDR3 in DNA: TGTGCCAGCAGCTTGGCCCTCAACACCGGGGAGCTGTTTTTT. It encodes CASSLALNTGELFF.

The V and J genes are TRBV19 and TRBJ2-3; maybe TRBD2 (5 bases). This CDR3 contains 13 residues. CDR1 and CDR2 (germline): LNHDA, SQIVND (reference sequence). V was clipped by 4 bases and J by 4 bases, with 9 bases between them. CDR3 nucleotides: TGTGCCAGTAGTAGTAGCGCCGCAGATACGCAGTATTTT. Amino acid sequence: CASSSSAADTQYF.

V and J are TRBV9 and TRBJ2-7, with TRBD2 identical over 7 bases. There are 14 residues in the CDR3. V was clipped by 4 bases and J by 5 bases; unmatched bases: 9. Per germline, CDR1 SGDLS and CDR2 YYNGEE. The CDR3 bases are TGTGCCAGCAGCCCCGGACTAGTCGAGCACGAGCAGTACTTC. It codes for CASSPGLVEHEQYF. The whole variable domain, filled in from reference TRBV9 and TRBJ2-7, reads DSGVTQTPKHLITATGQRVTLRCSPRSGDLSVYWYQQSLDQGLQFLIQYYNGEERAKGNILERFSAQQFPDLHSELNLSSLELGDSALYFCASSPGLVEHEQYFGPGTRLTVT.

CDR3 loop: CASSFTSGGELFF. The CDR3, as DNA: TGTGCCAGCAGCTTTACTAGCGGCGGGGAGCTGTTTTTT. This chain joins TRBV11-3 and TRBJ2-2; 8 positions agree with TRBD2. Per germline, CDR1 SGHNT and CDR2 YENEEA. With V trimmed by 3 bases and J by 7 bases, 1 base remained unmatched. The CDR3 is made up of 13 amino acids.

The chain couples TRBV5-1 to TRBJ2-7, with TRBD1 matching over 7 bases. V shed 2 bases, J shed 7 bases, and the junction held 21 bases outside the gene matches. The CDR3 is 18 residues long. Germline CDR1 and CDR2: SGHRS and YFSETQ. In DNA, the CDR3 is TGCGCCAGCAGCTTTTCCTTGACAGGGAGCGTAACAACGGATGAGCAGTACTTC. Translation: CASSFSLTGSVTTDEQYF. The whole variable domain, filled in from reference TRBV5-1 and TRBJ2-7, reads KAGVTQTPRYLIKTRGQQVTLSCSPISGHRSVSWYQQTPGQGLQFLFEYFSETQRNKGNFPGRFSGRQFSNSRSEMNVSTLELGDSALYLCASSFSLTGSVTTDEQYFGPGTRLTVT.

The chain couples TRBV13 to TRBJ1-1; 11 nucleotides match TRBD1. CDR3 size: 15 residues. Germline values: CDR1 PRHDT, CDR2 FYEKMQ (reference sequence). V trimming: 5 bases; J trimming: 5 bases; junction bases outside the gene matches: 7. CDR3 residues: CASSKPGQGGTEAFF. CDR3 DNA sequence: TGTGCCAGCAGCAAACCGGGACAGGGGGGGACTGAAGCTTTCTTT. The full variable domain, completed using reference TRBV13 and TRBJ1-1, is AAGVIQSPRHLIKEKRETATLKCYPIPRHDTVYWYQQGPGQDPQFLISFYEKMQSDKGSIPDRFSAQQFSDYHSELNMSSLELGDSALYFCASSKPGQGGTEAFFGQGTRLTVV.

The rearrangement joins TRBV27 to TRBJ1-5; the D is unclear. The CDR3 covers 13 residues. V lost 5 bases and J 4 bases, leaving 9 bases between the germline ends. Germline-derived CDR1 and CDR2 are MNHEY and SMNVEV (reference sequence). For the CDR3, the DNA is TGTGCCAGCAGTCCCATGGGTAATCAGCCCCAGCATTTT. Translating it yields CASSPMGNQPQHF.

About this clone itself: This sample also contains other DNA sequences that code for the same CDR3. The rearrangement joins TRBV27 to TRBJ2-7, with D uncertain. CDR1 is MNHEY, CDR2 SMNVEV, per germline (reference sequence). The CDR3 is made up of 13 amino acids. Trimming removed 1 base from V and 0 bases from J, with 4 bases in between. The CDR3 coding sequence is TGTGCCAGCAGTTTATTAACCTCCTACGAGCAGTACTTC. Amino acid sequence: CASSLLTSYEQYF.

In DNA form, the CDR3 reads TGTGCCAGCAGCTTAGGGGAGGGTCTGAGGACTGAAGCTTTCTTT. Encoded protein: CASSLGEGLRTEAFF. The V gene is TRBV7-9, the J gene TRBJ1-1; D is ambiguous. Germline loops: CDR1 SEHNR, CDR2 FQNEAQ (reference sequence). The CDR3 has 15 amino acids. The V gene lost 1 base and the J gene lost 5 bases, with 14 bases spanning the gap.

This chain uses TRBV6-1 with TRBJ2-1; D uncertain. The ends were cut back, 3 bases at V and 0 bases at J, with 9 bases in the middle. CDR1 and CDR2 (germline): MNHNS, SASEGT. The CDR3 extends over 15 amino acids. The CDR3 reads CASSDGRSSYNEQFF. In DNA, the CDR3 is TGTGCCAGCAGTGATGGTAGAAGCTCCTACAATGAGCAGTTCTTC.

The chain carries TRBV5-4 and TRBJ2-3; D could derive from TRBD1 or TRBD2 (6 bases each). This CDR3 has 16 residues. The V and J ends lost 0 bases and 3 bases respectively, with 14 bases between them. Germline values: CDR1 SGHNT, CDR2 YYREEE (reference sequence). CDR3 loop: CASSLDEGGKTDTQYF. The CDR3 bases are TGTGCCAGCAGCTTGGATGAGGGGGGAAAGACAGATACGCAGTATTTT. The full variable domain, completed using reference TRBV5-4 and TRBJ2-3, is ETGVTQSPTHLIKTRGQQVTLRCSSQSGHNTVSWYQQALGQGPQFIFQYYREEENGRGNFPPRFSGLQFPNYSSELNVNALELDDSALYLCASSLDEGGKTDTQYFGPGTRLTVL.

This chain joins TRBV10-3 and TRBJ2-7; maybe TRBD2 (5 bases). The CDR3 sequence is 13 residues long. V shed 5 bases and J shed 1 base, with 9 bases lying between them. Germline CDR1 reads ENHRY; CDR2 reads SYGVKD. The CDR3 is CAISHGESYEQYF. The CDR3 DNA reads TGTGCCATCAGTCACGGGGAGTCCTACGAGCAGTACTTC.

With regard to this clone: In the same sample, other DNA sequences code for this CDR3. The V gene is TRBV2, the J gene TRBJ1-1, with unresolved D. This CDR3 is 9 amino acids long. The V end was cut by 6 bases, the J end by 7 bases, with 3 bases between. Germline V CDR1 and CDR2: SNHLY, FYNNEI. CDR3 amino acids: CASSSEAFF. The DNA of the CDR3 is TGTGCCAGCAGCAGTGAAGCTTTCTTT. Full variable domain (remainder filled in from reference TRBV2 and TRBJ1-1): EPEVTQTPSHQVTQMGQEVILRCVPISNHLYFYWYRQILGQKVEFLVSFYNNEISEKSEIFDDQFSVERPDGSNFTLKIRSTKLEDSAMYFCASSSEAFFGQGTRLTVV.

This clone was detected once. The chain carries TRBV27 and TRBJ2-7; D ambiguous. This CDR3 contains 14 residues. CDR1 and CDR2 from the germline V gene are MNHEY and SMNVEV (reference sequence). V lost 4 bases to trimming and J lost 3 bases, with 13 bases between them. The CDR3 loop reads CASSSSPRHYEQYF. In nucleotides, the CDR3 is TGTGCCAGCAGTTCAAGCCCACGGCACTACGAGCAGTACTTC.

V and J are TRBV2 and TRBJ2-5; either TRBD1 or TRBD2 may fit D (7 bases each). Per germline, CDR1 SNHLY and CDR2 FYNNEI. V was clipped by 8 bases and J by 2 bases, with 15 bases between them. The CDR3 is 14 amino acids. CDR3 residues: CASPPGGVQETQYF. The CDR3 bases are TGTGCCAGCCCGCCAGGGGGGGTACAAGAGACCCAGTACTTC.

The CDR3 spells CASSEDLLSSYNEQFF. The DNA for the CDR3 is TGTGCCAGCAGTGAGGACCTTTTGAGCTCCTACAATGAGCAGTTCTTC. The chain links TRBV6-1 to TRBJ2-1; D is unclear. CDR1 MNHNS and CDR2 SASEGT come from the germline V gene. Trimming removed 3 bases at V and 0 bases at J, with 12 bases between. The CDR3 has 16 residues.

The CDR3 loop reads CASSQERGPPSSYNEQFF. As DNA, the CDR3 is TGCGCCAGCAGCCAAGAGCGGGGCCCCCCGAGCTCCTACAATGAGCAGTTCTTC. The V gene is TRBV4-1, the J gene TRBJ2-1; maybe TRBD2 (6 bases). Deletions cut 0 bases from V and 0 bases from J, with 15 bases between. Germline V gene lookup returns CDR1 MGHRA and CDR2 YSYEKL. There are 18 residues in the CDR3.

The chain recombines TRBV11-2 with TRBJ2-7; TRBD1 might be the D (6 bases). The V gene lost 5 bases and the J gene lost 3 bases, with 17 bases spanning the gap. This CDR3 is 15 amino acids long. Germline V gene data show CDR1 as SGHAT and CDR2 as FQNNGV. CDR3 in amino acids: CASSPAVAGVYEQYF. The CDR3 coding sequence is TGTGCCAGCAGCCCAGCGGTGGCAGGGGTCTACGAGCAGTACTTC.

This clone was counted a single time. The sample has other DNA sequences that encode this CDR3 too. The rearrangement joins TRBV9 to TRBJ2-7, with TRBD2 as a possible D gene (6 bases). The CDR3 has 14 amino acids. Germline V gene sequence: CDR1 SGDLS, CDR2 YYNGEE. The V end lost 0 bases, the J end lost 3 bases, and 10 bases lay between the germline ends. CDR3 bases: TGTGCCAGCAGCGTAGGAGGAGGGAACTACGAGCAGTACTTC. Amino acids: CASSVGGGNYEQYF.

The J gene is TRBJ2-7, the V gene TRBV27; D may be TRBD1 or TRBD2 (5 bases each). Germline CDR1 MNHEY, CDR2 SMNVEV (reference sequence). The V and J ends lost 4 bases and 4 bases respectively, with 14 bases between them. CDR3 size: 14 residues. For the CDR3, the DNA is TGTGCCAGCAGTTCTTTGGGGGAAGGGTACGAGCAGTACTTC. This sequence encodes CASSSLGEGYEQYF.

This sequence joins TRBV9 and TRBJ2-7; unclear D gene. The V end was cut by 3 bases, the J end by 1 base, with 17 bases between. Per the germline V gene, CDR1 is SGDLS and CDR2 is YYNGEE. This CDR3 comprises 16 residues. This CDR3 is CASSEGPGVGSYEQYF. The CDR3 nucleotides are TGTGCCAGCAGCGAGGGCCCTGGGGTAGGGTCCTACGAGCAGTACTTC.